The TCR beta chain described here comes from a study of blood T cell repertoires in COVID-19. Whole-study context: Sample material is recorded as cDNA or gDNA derived from T cells, B-cell-depleted T cells, or PBMCs.

As handled by the study authors: Estimated nucleated cell counts came from reference gene primer amplification. Using immunoSEQ multiplex PCR, the repertoire was profiled, and TCRdb retains in-frame clones only, with some absent. Clone size and the V and J calls come from that table; the DNA yielded D and trimming. Of 120,000 or so clones listed, around four fifths are singletons. This CDR3 has 14 amino acids. The J gene is TRBJ2-2, the V gene TRBV21-1; TRBD2, the D gene given by the table, was not confirmed from the DNA. TRBV21-1 is described as a pseudogene. The receptor was isolated from a human donor in a cohort sampled during active COVID-19. Sequenced input: peripheral blood. CDR3 DNA: TGTGCCAGCAGCAATACCGGTGAGGCCGGGGAGCTGTTTTTT. This gives the protein CASSNTGEAGELFF.